These 26 T cell receptor beta chains came from one sample sequenced in a study of OX40 agonist ivuxolimab in advanced cancers. TCRdb's table, derived via immunoSEQ multiplex PCR, lists solely in-frame clones and lacks some. The sample yields around 13,000 clones, around 76% seen once. The sample was CD4+ or CD8+ T cells sorted from blood, taken in a trial of the OX40 agonist ivuxolimab. Receptors originate from an adult with an advanced solid tumor such as melanoma, head and neck, liver or kidney cancer.

The V gene is TRBV16, the J gene TRBJ2-7; D is unresolved. Between the trimmed V and J ends, which lost 3 bases and 0 bases, there was a span of 6 bases. CDR1 is KGHSY and CDR2 is FQNENV in the germline V gene. The CDR3 totals 13 residues. The CDR3 DNA follows: TGTGCCAGCAGCCATGTCTCCTCCTACGAGCAGTACTTC. Protein product: CASSHVSSYEQYF.

This chain links TRBV5-4 with TRBJ1-1; no clear D gene. The germline gives CDR1 SGHNT, CDR2 YYREEE (reference sequence). CDR3 length: 13 amino acids. V lost 0 bases to trimming and J lost 11 bases, with 14 bases between them. CDR3 residues: CASSLGLNPRAFF. Written as DNA, the CDR3 is TGTGCCAGCAGCTTGGGCCTAAACCCTAGGGCTTTCTTT.

The rearrangement joins TRBV9 to TRBJ2-1; D remains unclear. V was trimmed by 4 bases and J by 8 bases, leaving 7 bases between them. The CDR3 totals 11 residues. Per germline, CDR1 SGDLS and CDR2 YYNGEE. The CDR3 coding sequence is TGTGCCAGCAGCTCCAGCTATGAGCAGTTCTTC. This gives the protein CASSSSYEQFF. The entire variable domain, with the rest obtained from reference TRBV9 and TRBJ2-1, is as follows: DSGVTQTPKHLITATGQRVTLRCSPRSGDLSVYWYQQSLDQGLQFLIQYYNGEERAKGNILERFSAQQFPDLHSELNLSSLELGDSALYFCASSSSYEQFFGPGTRLTVL.

This clone occurred a few times. The gene calls are TRBV5-8 and TRBJ2-5; D perhaps matches TRBD2 (5 bases). The ends were cut back, 3 bases at V and 5 bases at J, with 11 bases in the middle. The CDR3 runs 13 residues. CDR1 is SGHTS, CDR2 YDEGEE, per germline. CDR3 DNA sequence: TGTGCCAGCAGCTCCGGACGAGGGGAGACCCAGTACTTC. Residues: CASSSGRGETQYF.

This chain uses TRBV27 with TRBJ2-7, with a weak D call TRBD1 (6 bases). The CDR3 extends over 13 amino acids. Trimming pared 5 bases from V and 3 bases from J, leaving 11 bases between. The germline gives CDR1 MNHEY, CDR2 SMNVEV (reference sequence). The CDR3 loop is CASSTRTDYEQYF. The CDR3 coding sequence is TGTGCCAGCAGTACCAGGACAGACTACGAGCAGTACTTC.

This chain joins TRBV28 and TRBJ2-7; D might be TRBD1 or TRBD2, each matching 6 bases. V was clipped by 3 bases and J by 4 bases, with 13 bases between them. Germline assignment: CDR1 MDHEN and CDR2 SYDVKM. The CDR3 is 14 amino acids. The CDR3 DNA is TGTGCCAGCAGTTTCCGGGGGCTAGGGTACGAGCAGTACTTC. This encodes CASSFRGLGYEQYF.

This sequence joins TRBV11-2 and TRBJ2-5; no clear D. V was trimmed by 4 bases and J by 5 bases, leaving 11 bases between them. The germline V gene encodes CDR1 SGHAT and CDR2 FQNNGV. The CDR3 totals 13 residues. The CDR3, as DNA: TGTGCCAGCAGCTCCCCGGTTCGCGAGACCCAGTACTTC. This translates into CASSSPVRETQYF.

This rearrangement joins TRBV7-9 to TRBJ1-5, with a tentative D call TRBD1 (5 bases). The V end was cut by 3 bases, the J end by 2 bases, with 14 bases between. The V gene's germline CDR1 is SEHNR and CDR2 FQNEAQ (reference sequence). This CDR3 region has 16 residues. DNA for the CDR3: TGTGCCAGCAGCTTGGGACTCCCGTTGGGCAATCAGCCCCAGCATTTT. Encoded protein: CASSLGLPLGNQPQHF.

This clone was observed a handful of times. V gene TRBV15 combines with J gene TRBJ1-2; 7 nucleotides match TRBD1. The V gene's germline CDR1 is LNHNV and CDR2 YYDKDF (reference sequence). This CDR3 has 13 residues. V lost 4 bases, J lost 3 bases, and 2 bases stayed unmatched. This CDR3 reads CATSTDRDYGYTF. CDR3 nucleotide sequence: TGTGCCACCAGCACCGACAGGGACTATGGCTACACCTTC.

The rearrangement uses TRBV5-6 and TRBJ2-1, with 7 bases lining up with TRBD2. Trimming removed 4 bases from V and 5 bases from J; junction bases left unmatched: 9. This CDR3 comprises 15 residues. Germline V gene data show CDR1 as SGHDT and CDR2 as YYEEEE. The DNA for the CDR3 is TGTGCCAGCAGCGCGGGTGGACTAGGACACAATGAGCAGTTCTTC. Translating gives CASSAGGLGHNEQFF.

V gene TRBV10-3 combines with J gene TRBJ2-7; the D is unclear. This CDR3 spans 13 amino acids. Trimming took 2 bases from V and 3 from J, leaving 8 bases between them. The germline V gene has CDR1 ENHRY and CDR2 SYGVKD. The DNA of the CDR3 is TGTGCCATCAGTGAGGAACGGGTCTACGAGCAGTACTTC. It codes for CAISEERVYEQYF.

The chain recombines TRBV7-3 with TRBJ2-2; 11 bases align to TRBD2. The V segment lost 1 base and the J segment 5 bases; nucleotides outside the gene matches: 9. Germline V gene data show CDR1 as SGHTA and CDR2 as FQGTGA. CDR3 length: 18 amino acids. In DNA form, the CDR3 reads TGTGCCAGCAGCTTAATAAGTGCTAGCGGGAGGAAGACCGGGGAGCTGTTTTTT. Its translation is CASSLISASGRKTGELFF.

The chain carries TRBV27 and TRBJ2-7; 9 bases align to TRBD2. With 5 bases clipped from V and 4 bases from J, the junction kept 12 bases outside the gene matches. Germline loops: CDR1 MNHEY, CDR2 SMNVEV (reference sequence). The CDR3 length is 16 residues. CDR3 amino acids: CASSPQGAGGPYEQYF. The CDR3 DNA is TGTGCCAGCAGTCCCCAGGGCGCGGGAGGGCCATACGAGCAGTACTTC.

V and J are TRBV28 and TRBJ1-5; a possible D gene is TRBD1 (6 bases). The germline gives CDR1 MDHEN, CDR2 SYDVKM. The CDR3 contains 12 residues. Trimming took 4 bases from V and 9 from J, leaving 10 bases between them. The CDR3 coding sequence is TGTGCCAGCAGTTCACAGGGTAGGCCCCAGCATTTT. It is translated as CASSSQGRPQHF. The full variable domain, rest sourced from reference TRBV28 and TRBJ1-5, is DVKVTQSSRYLVKRTGEKVFLECVQDMDHENMFWYRQDPGLGLRLIYFSYDVKMKEKGDIPEGYSVSREKKERFSLILESASTNQTSMYLCASSSQGRPQHFGDGTRLSIL.

The chain combines TRBV6-5 with TRBJ1-1, with D unresolved. V was cut by 5 bases and J by 3 bases, with 7 bases left in between. CDR3 length equals 12 residues. Germline-derived CDR1 and CDR2 are MNHEY and SVGAGI. CDR3 DNA sequence: TGTGCCAGCAGTAAAACAGACACTGAAGCTTTCTTT. It yields the protein CASSKTDTEAFF.

J is TRBJ1-2 and V is TRBV7-9; possible D gene TRBD1, 6 bases. This CDR3 is 14 amino acids long. Germline V lookup: CDR1 SEHNR, CDR2 FQNEAQ (reference sequence). The V end lost 3 bases, the J end lost 7 bases, and 15 bases lay between the germline ends. This CDR3 is CASSFAPGAGGYTF. The CDR3, as DNA: TGTGCCAGCAGCTTCGCCCCAGGGGCGGGTGGCTACACCTTC.

The rearrangement joins TRBV6-5 to TRBJ2-1, with D tentatively TRBD2 (6 bases). The length of the CDR3 is 14 residues. V was shortened by 2 bases and J by 6 bases, with 11 bases between the two germline ends. CDR1 MNHEY and CDR2 SVGAGI come from the germline V gene. This CDR3 reads CASSYGLSGNEQFF. Written as DNA, the CDR3 is TGTGCCAGCAGTTACGGGCTTAGCGGCAATGAGCAGTTCTTC.

V gene TRBV14 combines with J gene TRBJ2-3; no definite D call. Trimming took off 4 bases at V and 0 bases at J, with 11 bases between the two ends. This CDR3 is 15 amino acids long. CDR1 is SGHDN, CDR2 FVKESK, per germline. The DNA for the CDR3 is TGTGCCAGCAGCCTTAGCACCACTAGCACAGATACGCAGTATTTT. Residues: CASSLSTTSTDTQYF.

Sample share makes this clone medium-sized (0.01 to 0.1%). This chain joins TRBV11-3 and TRBJ1-1; TRBD1 matches 8 bases. Germline V lookup: CDR1 SGHNT, CDR2 YENEEA. CDR3 length equals 14 residues. The V gene end was trimmed by 5 bases and the J gene end by 3 bases; junction bases not matched to a gene: 5. For the CDR3, the DNA is TGTGCCAGCAGCGTTACAGGGGGTTACACTGAAGCTTTCTTT. It yields the protein CASSVTGGYTEAFF.

This chain links TRBV6-4 with TRBJ2-3; 8 bases are shared with TRBD2. The CDR3 has 15 amino acids. The ends lost 0 bases at V and 2 bases at J; junction bases unmatched: 1. Germline V gives CDR1 MRHNA, CDR2 SNTAGT. CDR3 nucleotide sequence: TGTGCCAGCAGTGACTCAGCGGGAGCCACAGATACGCAGTATTTT. This sequence encodes CASSDSAGATDTQYF.

This clone showed up just once. The chain has TRBV6-1 and TRBJ2-3, with 9 bases fitting TRBD2. Germline V gives CDR1 MNHNS, CDR2 SASEGT. V dropped 2 bases and J dropped 2; count of bases not matched to a gene: 5. The CDR3 totals 16 residues. The CDR3 coding sequence is TGTGCCAGCAGTGAATGGCTAGCGGGAATCACAGATACGCAGTATTTT. It is translated as CASSEWLAGITDTQYF.

This chain links TRBV25-1 with TRBJ1-2; D gene unclear. The CDR3 is made up of 11 amino acids. V lost 7 bases, J lost 5 bases, and 8 bases lay in between. Germline loops: CDR1 MGHDK, CDR2 SYGVNS. CDR3 region: CASTDAYGYTF. CDR3 DNA sequence: TGTGCCAGCACCGACGCATATGGCTACACCTTC.

The V call is TRBV7-2, the J call TRBJ2-1; D is possibly TRBD2 (6 bases). Between the trimmed V and J ends, which lost 8 bases and 8 bases, there was a span of 22 bases. The CDR3 is made up of 15 amino acids. Germline V gene lookup returns CDR1 SGHTA and CDR2 FQGNSA. CDR3 protein: CASLPLGAPGDEQFF. The CDR3 coding sequence is TGTGCCAGCCTACCTCTGGGAGCCCCGGGGGATGAGCAGTTCTTC.

The chain is built from TRBV6-5 and TRBJ2-7, with TRBD1 as a possible D gene (6 bases). CDR3 size: 14 residues. Trimming left V 0 bases short and J 6 bases short, with 12 bases between. Germline values: CDR1 MNHEY, CDR2 SVGAGI. CDR3 nucleotide sequence: TGTGCCAGCAGTTACTCGAGGACAGCTTTCGAGCAGTACTTC. Protein: CASSYSRTAFEQYF.

The CDR3 region has the DNA TGTGCCAGCAGCCCTGGGGTAGGGGAGGGGTACGAGCAGTACTTC. It yields the protein CASSPGVGEGYEQYF. The chain is built from TRBV5-8 and TRBJ2-7; 7 nucleotides line up with TRBD2. V lost 4 bases to trimming and J lost 4 bases; unmatched junction nucleotides: 11. From germline, CDR1 is SGHTS and CDR2 YDEGEE. This CDR3 has 15 residues. Complete variable domain (other parts from reference TRBV5-8 and TRBJ2-7): EAGVTQSPTHLIKTRGQQATLRCSPISGHTSVYWYQQALGLGLQFLLWYDEGEERNRGNFPPRFSGRQFPNYSSELNVNALELEDSALYLCASSPGVGEGYEQYFGPGTRLTVT.

The rearrangement joins TRBV4-2 to TRBJ2-1; D may be TRBD1 (6 bases). The germline CDR1 and CDR2 sequences are LGHNA and YNFKEQ. The CDR3 spans 17 residues. Trimming removed 5 bases at V and 2 bases at J, with 19 bases between. This CDR3 reads CASSARPTGFPYNEQFF. The CDR3 nucleotides are TGTGCCAGCAGCGCCCGCCCCACAGGGTTCCCCTACAATGAGCAGTTCTTC.